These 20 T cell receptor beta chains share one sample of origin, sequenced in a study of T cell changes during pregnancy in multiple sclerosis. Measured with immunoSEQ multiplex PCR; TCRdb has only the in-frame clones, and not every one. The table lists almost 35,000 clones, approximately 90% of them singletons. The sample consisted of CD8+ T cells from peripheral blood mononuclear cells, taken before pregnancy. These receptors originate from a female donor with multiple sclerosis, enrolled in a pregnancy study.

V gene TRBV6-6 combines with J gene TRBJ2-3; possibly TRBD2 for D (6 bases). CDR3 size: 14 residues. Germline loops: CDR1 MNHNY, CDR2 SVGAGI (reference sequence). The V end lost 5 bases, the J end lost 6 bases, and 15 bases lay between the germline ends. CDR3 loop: CASSTRDGGDTQYF. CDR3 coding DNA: TGTGCCAGCAGTACCCGGGACGGAGGGGATACGCAGTATTTT.

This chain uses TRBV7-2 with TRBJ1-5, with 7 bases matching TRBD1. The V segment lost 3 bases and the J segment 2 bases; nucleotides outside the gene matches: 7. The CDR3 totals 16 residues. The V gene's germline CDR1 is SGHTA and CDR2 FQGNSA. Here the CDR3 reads CASSLHGQAGNQPQHF. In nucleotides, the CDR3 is TGTGCCAGCAGCTTGCACGGACAGGCGGGCAATCAGCCCCAGCATTTT.

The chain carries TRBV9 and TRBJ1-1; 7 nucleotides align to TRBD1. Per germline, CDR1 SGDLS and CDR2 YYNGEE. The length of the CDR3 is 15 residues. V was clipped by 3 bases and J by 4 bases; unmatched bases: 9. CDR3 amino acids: CASSGTADRATEAFF. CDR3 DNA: TGTGCCAGCAGCGGGACGGCCGACAGGGCCACTGAAGCTTTCTTT.

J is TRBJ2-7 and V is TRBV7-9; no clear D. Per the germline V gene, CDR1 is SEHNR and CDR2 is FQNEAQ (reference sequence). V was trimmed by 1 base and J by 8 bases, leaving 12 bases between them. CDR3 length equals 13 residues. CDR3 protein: CASSLENSSQQYF. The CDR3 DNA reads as TGTGCCAGCAGCTTAGAGAATAGCTCCCAGCAGTACTTC.

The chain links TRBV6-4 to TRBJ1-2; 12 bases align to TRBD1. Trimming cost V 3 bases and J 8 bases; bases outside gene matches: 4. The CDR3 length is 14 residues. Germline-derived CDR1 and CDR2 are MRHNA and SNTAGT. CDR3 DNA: TGTGCCAGCAGTGAAGGGACAGGGGGCTTCGGCTACACCTTC. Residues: CASSEGTGGFGYTF.

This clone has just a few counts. DNA for the CDR3: TGTGCCAGCGGAGAGGGGAGGTCCGCCGGGGAGCTGTTTTTT. It is translated as CASGEGRSAGELFF. The chain joins TRBV6-4 to TRBJ2-2; perhaps TRBD2 as D (6 bases). Trimming shortened V by 8 bases and J by 6 bases, and 16 bases separated the two germline ends. The germline CDR1 and CDR2 sequences are MRHNA and SNTAGT. CDR3 size: 14 residues.

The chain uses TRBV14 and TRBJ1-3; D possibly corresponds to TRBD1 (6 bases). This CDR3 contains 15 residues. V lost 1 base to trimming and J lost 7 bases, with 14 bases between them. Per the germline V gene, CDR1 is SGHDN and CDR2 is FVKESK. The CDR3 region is CASSQGPGVWNTIYF. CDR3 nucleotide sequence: TGTGCCAGCAGCCAAGGGCCAGGGGTATGGAACACCATATATTTT.

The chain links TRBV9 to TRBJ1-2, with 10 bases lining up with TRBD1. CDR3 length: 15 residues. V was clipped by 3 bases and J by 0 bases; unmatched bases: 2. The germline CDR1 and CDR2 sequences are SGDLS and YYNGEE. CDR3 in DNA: TGTGCCAGCAGCGAAGGACAGGGGGCTAACTATGGCTACACCTTC. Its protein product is CASSEGQGANYGYTF.

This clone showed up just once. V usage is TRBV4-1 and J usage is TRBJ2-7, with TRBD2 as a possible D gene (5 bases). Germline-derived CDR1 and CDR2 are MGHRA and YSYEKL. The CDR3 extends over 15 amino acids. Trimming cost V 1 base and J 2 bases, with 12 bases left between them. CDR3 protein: CASSQVRVGTYEQYF. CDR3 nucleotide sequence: TGCGCCAGCAGCCAAGTGAGGGTCGGAACCTACGAGCAGTACTTC.

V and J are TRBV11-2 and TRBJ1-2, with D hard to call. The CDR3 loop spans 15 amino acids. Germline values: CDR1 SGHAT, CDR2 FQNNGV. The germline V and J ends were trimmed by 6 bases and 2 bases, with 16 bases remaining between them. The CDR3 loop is CASRGFDSPNYGYTF. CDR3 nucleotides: TGTGCCAGCAGGGGTTTTGACTCCCCGAACTATGGCTACACCTTC.

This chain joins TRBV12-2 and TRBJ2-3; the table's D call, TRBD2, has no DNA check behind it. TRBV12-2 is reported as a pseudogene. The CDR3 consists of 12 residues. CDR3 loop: CASRKLAGGQYF. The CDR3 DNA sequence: TGTGCAAGTCGCAAACTAGCGGGGGGCCAGTATTTT.

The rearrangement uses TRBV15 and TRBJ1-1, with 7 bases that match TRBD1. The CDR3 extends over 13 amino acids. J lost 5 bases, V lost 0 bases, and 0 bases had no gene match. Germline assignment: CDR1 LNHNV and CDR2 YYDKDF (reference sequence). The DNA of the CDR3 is TGTGCCACCAGCAGAGACAGGGGGACTGAAGCTTTCTTT. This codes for CATSRDRGTEAFF.

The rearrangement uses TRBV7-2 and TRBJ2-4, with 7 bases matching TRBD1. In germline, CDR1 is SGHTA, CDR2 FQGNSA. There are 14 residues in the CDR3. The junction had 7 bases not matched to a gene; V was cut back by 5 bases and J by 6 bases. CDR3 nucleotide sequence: TGTGCCAGCAGCCCCGACAGGGCGACAAACATTCAGTACTTC. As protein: CASSPDRATNIQYF.

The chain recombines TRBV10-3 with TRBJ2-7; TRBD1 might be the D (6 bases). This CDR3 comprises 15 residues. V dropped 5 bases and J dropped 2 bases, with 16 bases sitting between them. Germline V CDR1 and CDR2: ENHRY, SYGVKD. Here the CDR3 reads CAISQDSSRTYEQYF. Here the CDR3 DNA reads TGTGCCATCAGTCAGGACAGCTCCCGAACCTACGAGCAGTACTTC.

CDR3 amino acids: CASSVQSDTQYF. The CDR3 region has the DNA TGTGCCAGCAGCGTACAATCAGATACGCAGTATTTT. J is TRBJ2-3 and V is TRBV9; no definite D call. The CDR3 has 12 residues. V was cut by 1 base and J by 4 bases, with 4 bases left in between. Germline CDR1 reads SGDLS; CDR2 reads YYNGEE.

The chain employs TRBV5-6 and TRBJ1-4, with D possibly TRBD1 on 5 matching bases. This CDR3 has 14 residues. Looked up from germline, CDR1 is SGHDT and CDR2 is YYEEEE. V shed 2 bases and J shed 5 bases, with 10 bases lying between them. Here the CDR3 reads CASSFRRGNEKLFF. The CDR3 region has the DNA TGTGCCAGCAGCTTCAGGCGGGGGAATGAAAAACTGTTTTTT.

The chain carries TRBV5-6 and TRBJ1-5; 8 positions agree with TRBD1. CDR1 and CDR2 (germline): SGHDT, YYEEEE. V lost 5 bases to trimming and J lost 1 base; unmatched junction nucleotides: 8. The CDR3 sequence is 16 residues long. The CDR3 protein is CASSLTGQASNQPQHF. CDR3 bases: TGTGCCAGCAGTTTGACGGGACAGGCGAGCAATCAGCCCCAGCATTTT.

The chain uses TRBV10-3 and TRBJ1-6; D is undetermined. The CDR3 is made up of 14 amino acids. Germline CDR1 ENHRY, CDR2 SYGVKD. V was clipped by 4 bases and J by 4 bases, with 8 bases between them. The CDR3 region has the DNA TGTGCCATCAGTGCTGCGGAGTATAATTCACCCCTCCACTTT. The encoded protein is CAISAAEYNSPLHF.

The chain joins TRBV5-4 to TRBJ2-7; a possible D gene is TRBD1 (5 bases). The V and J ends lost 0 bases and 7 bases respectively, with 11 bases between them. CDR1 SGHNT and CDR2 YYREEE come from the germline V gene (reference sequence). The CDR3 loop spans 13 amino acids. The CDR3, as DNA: TGTGCCAGCAGCTTGGCCAGGGTTGGGGAGCAGTACTTC. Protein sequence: CASSLARVGEQYF.

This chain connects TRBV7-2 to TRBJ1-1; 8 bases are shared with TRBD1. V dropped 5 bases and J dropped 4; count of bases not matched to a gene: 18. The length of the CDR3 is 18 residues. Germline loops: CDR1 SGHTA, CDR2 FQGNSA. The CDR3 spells CASSPLTGAPNRGTEAFF. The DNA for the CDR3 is TGTGCCAGCAGCCCCCTGACAGGGGCGCCTAATCGGGGCACTGAAGCTTTCTTT.